One and the same sample provided the 24 T cell receptor beta chains below, sequenced in a study of prognosis after radiotherapy for stage I lung cancer. From genomic DNA, TCR beta CDR3 was amplified by two-round multiplex PCR. It was primers specific to each TRBV and TRBJ gene that first-round PCR used. TCRdb analysed the multiplex PCR reads with MiXCR anew, one entry per CDR3 protein. The profile shows 15,000 to 20,000 distinct CDR3 sequences, roughly half of them singletons. The sample here was PBMCs, taken before or after stereotactic body radiation therapy (not recorded which). These receptors all stem from a donor of 50 years or more with non-small cell lung cancer.

The V and J genes are TRBV30 and TRBJ2-2, with 7 bases that match TRBD1. Germline CDR1 and CDR2: GTSNPN and SVGIG (reference sequence). With 2 bases clipped from V and 7 bases from J, the junction kept 7 bases outside the gene matches. CDR3 length: 14 residues. The CDR3 nucleotides read TGTGCCTGGAGTTGGGGACAGACTGTCGGGGAGCTGTTTTTT. It yields the protein CAWSWGQTVGELFF.

On this clonotype itself: The conserved phenylalanine or tryptophan normally closing the CDR3 is absent here, so this likely arose from a read error. The rearrangement joins TRBV5-1 to TRBJ1-2; D ambiguous. The germline gives CDR1 SGHRS, CDR2 YFSETQ. CDR3 length equals 15 residues. V lost 4 bases and J lost 0, with 13 bases in between. CDR3 in DNA: TGCGCCAGCAGCCAGTTGGCCACAGCTAACTATGGCTACACCTTA. The encoded protein is CASSQLATANYGYTL.

Concerning this clonotype itself: A much larger clone lies one base from this, so it may be a read error. The rearrangement uses TRBV6-2 or TRBV6-3 and TRBJ2-5, with 7 nucleotides matching TRBD2. The CDR3 is 14 residues long. CDR1 and CDR2 (germline): MNHEY, SVGEGT. In DNA form, the CDR3 reads TGTGCCAACAGGATGATGCGGGAGTGGGAGACCCAGTGCTTC. It yields the protein CANRMMREWETQCF.

The chain couples TRBV18 to TRBJ1-4, with D possibly TRBD1 on 5 matching bases. V was pared by 2 bases and J by 0 bases, with 10 bases between. The germline gives CDR1 KGHSH, CDR2 LQKENI. The CDR3 is made up of 16 amino acids. The CDR3 sequence: CASSPSRAATNEKLFF. In DNA form, the CDR3 reads TGTGCCAGCTCACCAAGCAGGGCCGCAACTAATGAAAAACTGTTTTTT. Filled out from reference TRBV18 and TRBJ1-4, the complete variable domain reads NAGVMQNPRHLVRRRGQEARLRCSPMKGHSHVYWYRQLPEEGLKFMVYLQKENIIDESGMPKERFSAEFPKEGPSILRIQQVVRGDSAAYFCASSPSRAATNEKLFFGSGTQLSVL.

The genes are TRBV27 and TRBJ2-7; D could derive from TRBD1 or TRBD2 (5 bases each). This CDR3 is 15 amino acids long. Germline V lookup: CDR1 MNHEY, CDR2 SMNVEV (reference sequence). V gave up 5 bases and J gave up 8 bases, with 22 bases separating them. CDR3 in amino acids: CASSPPVMASGQQYF. As DNA, the CDR3 is TGTGCCAGCAGTCCCCCCGTGATGGCCTCGGGGCAGCAGTACTTC.

This clonotype was found once. The chain uses TRBV20-1 and TRBJ2-7; D is unclear. The germline CDR1 and CDR2 sequences are DFQATT and SNEGSKA (reference sequence). Trimming removed 5 bases at V and 5 bases at J, with 16 bases between. The length of the CDR3 is 13 residues. In DNA form, the CDR3 reads TGCAGTGCTTTTTCCGGTACTAACGACGAGCAGTACTTC. Translation: CSAFSGTNDEQYF.

This clonotype was observed many times. The genes are TRBV24-1 and TRBJ2-5; D call uncertain. The V gene's germline CDR1 is KGHDR and CDR2 SFDVKD. There are 14 residues in the CDR3. Trimming left V 3 bases short and J 1 base short, with 8 bases between. The chain's CDR3 is CATSDPAAQETQYF. DNA for the CDR3: TGTGCCACCAGTGATCCGGCAGCCCAAGAGACCCAGTACTTC.

CDR3: CASGRLAPSDNNEQFF. DNA for the CDR3: TGTGCCAGCGGGCGACTAGCGCCCTCCGATAACAATGAGCAGTTCTTC. The rearrangement joins TRBV7-6 to TRBJ2-1, with 8 bases aligning to TRBD2. J lost 5 bases, V lost 8 bases, and 14 bases had no gene match. The V gene's germline CDR1 is SGHVS and CDR2 FNYEAQ. The CDR3 consists of 16 residues.

Comments on this clonotype: In this CDR3 the conserved last residue, phenylalanine or tryptophan, is missing, so a read error is likely. The rearrangement uses TRBV20-1 and TRBJ1-2; weak D call: TRBD1 (5 bases). Germline V gene sequence: CDR1 DFQATT, CDR2 SNEGSKA (reference sequence). CDR3 length: 12 amino acids. CDR3 residues: CSARAGTYGYTL. As DNA, the CDR3 is TGCAGTGCTAGAGCCGGGACCTATGGATACACCTTA.

The genes are TRBV5-1 and TRBJ2-7, with 7 bases matching TRBD1. CDR1 and CDR2 (germline): SGHRS, YFSETQ. The trim removed 4 bases at V and 4 bases at J, leaving 8 bases unmatched. This CDR3 has 14 residues. CDR3 nucleotides: TGCGCCAGCAGCCCCTACAGGGGTGGATACGAGCAGTACTTC. Translation: CASSPYRGGYEQYF.

By frequency in the sample, this clonotype is medium-sized. This chain connects TRBV3-1 to TRBJ2-2; D not certain. Germline V CDR1 and CDR2: LGHDT, YNNKEL (reference sequence). With 8 bases removed from V and 5 bases from J, the gap between germline ends came to 21 bases. CDR3 length equals 16 residues. CDR3 amino acids: CASRPGEVEVTGELFF. DNA for the CDR3: TGTGCCAGCCGCCCGGGTGAGGTCGAAGTGACCGGGGAGCTGTTTTTT.

This clonotype was seen ten or more times. The chain employs TRBV10-2 and TRBJ2-7; no reliable D call. Germline CDR1 and CDR2: WSHSY and SAAADI. The V and J ends lost 2 bases and 2 bases respectively, with 10 bases between them. The CDR3 loop spans 14 amino acids. CDR3 protein: CASSERPETYEQYF. Here the CDR3 DNA reads TGCGCCAGCAGTGAGAGGCCAGAGACCTACGAGCAGTACTTC.

The genes are TRBV6-1 and TRBJ1-2; D gene unclear. The CDR3 is 13 residues long. V dropped 8 bases and J dropped 5 bases, with 15 bases sitting between them. Germline V gene data show CDR1 as MNHNS and CDR2 as SASEGT. CDR3 coding DNA: TGTGCCAGCGATGTTAGCGGAGGGTATGGCTACACCTTC. Translating it yields CASDVSGGYGYTF.

Ten or more counts support this clonotype. This rearrangement joins TRBV7-9 to TRBJ2-1; 8 nucleotides agree with TRBD2. CDR3 length equals 15 residues. CDR1 is SEHNR and CDR2 is FQNEAQ in the germline V gene (reference sequence). Losses at the gene ends were 5 bases for V and 2 bases for J; bases not matched to a gene: 5. The CDR3 sequence is CASSHQREPYNEQFF. The CDR3 DNA sequence: TGTGCCAGCAGCCACCAGCGGGAGCCCTACAATGAGCAGTTCTTC.

A note on this clonotype: A far larger clone lies a single base away; this is likely a read error. The chain is built from TRBV28 and TRBJ2-7; D uncertain. Matching the DNA end better, TRBJ2-1 makes the J call doubtful. CDR1 is MDHEN, CDR2 SYDVKM, per germline. The CDR3 totals 12 residues. The CDR3 here is CAISPPYNEQFF. CDR3 in DNA: TGTGCCATCAGTCCCCCCTACAATGAGCAGTTCTTC.

This clonotype has at least ten counts. A much bigger clone sits one base away, suggesting this may be a read error. This chain connects TRBV27 to TRBJ2-1, with D unresolved. The germline V gene has CDR1 MNHEY and CDR2 SMNVEV (reference sequence). CDR3 length: 13 amino acids. The chain's CDR3 is CASSLVERYEQSF. In nucleotides, the CDR3 is TGTGCCAGCAGTTTAGTGGAGAGGTATGAGCAGTCCTTC.

V gene TRBV15 combines with J gene TRBJ1-1; unclear D gene. The V gene lost 10 bases and the J gene lost 1 base, with 10 bases spanning the gap. The germline V gene has CDR1 LNHNV and CDR2 YYDKDF (reference sequence). The CDR3 extends over 12 amino acids. The CDR3 region has the DNA TGTGCCAACTCGAATGCGAACACTGAAGCTTTCTTT. Amino acid sequence: CANSNANTEAFF.

This clonotype was found many times. The chain is built from TRBV5-4 and TRBJ2-3, with D possibly being TRBD2 (6 bases). V shed 2 bases and J shed 7 bases, with 14 bases lying between them. The CDR3 extends over 14 amino acids. CDR1 and CDR2 from the germline V gene are SGHNT and YYREEE (reference sequence). CDR3 DNA: TGTGCCAGCAGCTTCGGCGGGGCACAATATACGCAGTATTTT. Amino acid sequence: CASSFGGAQYTQYF.

With respect to this clonotype: Only one base separates this from a far larger clonotype, so it likely reflects a read error. The chain uses TRBV6-4 and TRBJ1-6; D is unresolved. In germline, CDR1 is MRHNA, CDR2 SNTAGT. The CDR3 extends over 14 amino acids. Trimming cost V 7 bases and J 10 bases, with 17 bases left between them. CDR3 nucleotide sequence: TGTGCCAGCATGGAGGGCCCCTTAGGCTCACCCCTCCACTTT. Translated: CASMEGPLGSPLHF.

This chain joins TRBV27 and TRBJ2-2; D may be TRBD1 or TRBD2 (6 bases each). This CDR3 region has 17 residues. Germline V gene lookup returns CDR1 MNHEY and CDR2 SMNVEV (reference sequence). The germline V and J ends were trimmed by 5 bases and 6 bases, with 22 bases remaining between them. The CDR3 DNA reads as TGTGCCAGCAGTCCGTTCCGGTACAGGGCGGGGTCCGGGGAGCTGTTTTTT. As protein: CASSPFRYRAGSGELFF.

This clonotype was found many times. The chain couples TRBV30 to TRBJ2-7; no reliable D call. This CDR3 comprises 14 residues. CDR1 and CDR2 (germline): GTSNPN, SVGIG (reference sequence). Deletions cut 2 bases from V and 0 bases from J, with 11 bases between. The DNA for the CDR3 is TGTGCCTGGAGTAACCCCGCGAGCTCCTACGAGCAGTACTTC. Its translation is CAWSNPASSYEQYF.

The rearrangement joins TRBV24-1 to TRBJ1-5, with D unclear. This CDR3 is built from 13 residues. V was cut by 3 bases and J by 10 bases, with 12 bases left in between. Germline V gene data show CDR1 as KGHDR and CDR2 as SFDVKD. As DNA, the CDR3 is TGTGCCACCAGTGATCGAGAAGTCAGTCCCCAGCATTTT. It encodes CATSDREVSPQHF.

By sample fraction, this clonotype is medium-sized (0.01 to 0.1%). The chain has TRBV6-4 and TRBJ2-7; 8 bases align to TRBD2. V dropped 7 bases and J dropped 2; count of bases not matched to a gene: 7. This CDR3 comprises 14 residues. Germline CDR1 is MRHNA and CDR2 is SNTAGT. CDR3 sequence reads: CASTQVAGPYEQYF. The CDR3 DNA sequence: TGTGCCAGCACCCAGGTAGCGGGACCCTACGAGCAGTACTTC.

The chain uses TRBV27 and TRBJ2-1; 7 bases map to TRBD2. The junction had 19 bases not matched to a gene; V was cut back by 6 bases and J by 5 bases. The CDR3 is made up of 18 amino acids. In germline, CDR1 is MNHEY, CDR2 SMNVEV (reference sequence). The CDR3 sequence: CASSSISLVGGPHNEQFF. DNA of the CDR3: TGTGCCAGCAGCTCCATTAGCCTCGTGGGAGGGCCCCACAATGAGCAGTTCTTC.